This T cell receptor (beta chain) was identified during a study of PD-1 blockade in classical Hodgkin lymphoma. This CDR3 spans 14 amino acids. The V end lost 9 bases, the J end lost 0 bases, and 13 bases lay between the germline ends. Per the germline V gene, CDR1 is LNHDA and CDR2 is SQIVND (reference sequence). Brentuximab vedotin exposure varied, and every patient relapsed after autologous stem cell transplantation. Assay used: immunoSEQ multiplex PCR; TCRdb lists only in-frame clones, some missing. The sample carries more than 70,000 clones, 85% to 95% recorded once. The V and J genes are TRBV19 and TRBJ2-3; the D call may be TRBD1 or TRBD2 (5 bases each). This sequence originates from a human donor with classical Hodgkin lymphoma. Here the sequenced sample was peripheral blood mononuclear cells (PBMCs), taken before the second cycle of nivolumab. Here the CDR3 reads CASGAATSTDTQYF. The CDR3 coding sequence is TGTGCCAGCGGGGCAGCAACTAGCACAGATACGCAGTATTTT.